This T cell receptor (beta chain) was profiled in a study of beta chain features in type 1 diabetes. cDNA synthesis used the whole RNA isolate, giving expressed TCRB sequences. Only in-frame clones appear in the TCRdb table, and some are missing; sequencing was by immunoSEQ multiplex PCR. The table lists roughly 450,000 clones, roughly 10% of them singletons. Trimming removed 5 bases from V and 3 bases from J, with 8 bases in between. CDR1 and CDR2 (germline): GTSNPN, SVGIG (reference sequence). The CDR3 runs to 11 residues. The sample holds a few counts of this clone. Material for sequencing was naive CD4+ T cells from blood. The V call is TRBV30, the J call TRBJ2-7, with no clear D. The TCR sequence derives from a woman in her late teens or twenties in good health. The CDR3: CAWGRSYEQYF. The CDR3 DNA sequence: TGTGCCTGGGGAAGGAGCTACGAGCAGTACTTC.